The 10 T cell receptor beta chains reported below all come from one sample, sequenced in a study of T cells in Graves' hyperthyroidism and ophthalmopathy. Researchers amplified the TCR beta CDR3 regions from RNA transcripts. With the HTBI primer set, the TCR CDR3 went through a first round of RT-PCR. One entry per CDR3 protein, called by TCRdb with MiXCR from the multiplex PCR reads. The sample gives hundreds of thousands of distinct CDR3 sequences, approximately 14% of which show up once; around a quarter is in the top ten. The sequencing sample was made of blood. These receptors were obtained from a young woman with Graves' hyperthyroidism that later progressed to Graves' ophthalmopathy.

This clonotype was detected ten times or more. The chain has TRBV7-8 and TRBJ2-5; D gene uncertain. Germline V gene data show CDR1 as SGHVS and CDR2 as FQNEAQ. This CDR3 spans 14 amino acids. With 1 base removed from V and 5 bases from J, the gap between germline ends came to 11 bases. The CDR3 here is CASSLGGAWETQYF. The CDR3 region has the DNA TGTGCCAGCAGCTTAGGCGGTGCATGGGAGACCCAGTACTTC.

This clonotype was counted ten times or more. The rearrangement links TRBV11-2 to TRBJ2-7, with 7 bases matching TRBD2. V shed 4 bases, J shed 5 bases, and the junction held 8 bases outside the gene matches. The length of the CDR3 is 14 residues. Germline V CDR1 and CDR2: SGHAT, FQNNGV. This CDR3 is CASSSAGDVHEQYF. DNA of the CDR3: TGTGCCAGCAGCTCCGCGGGGGACGTCCACGAGCAGTACTTC.

This clonotype occurred many times. The J gene is TRBJ2-7, the V gene TRBV19, with 8 positions matching TRBD1. The length of the CDR3 is 14 residues. V gave up 6 bases and J gave up 3 bases; unmatched junction bases: 7. Germline CDR1 LNHDA, CDR2 SQIVND (reference sequence). The CDR3 region is CASRAGTGGYEQYF. CDR3 DNA: TGTGCCAGTAGGGCCGGGACAGGCGGCTACGAGCAGTACTTC.

This clonotype showed up many times. The J gene is TRBJ1-2, the V gene TRBV2, with TRBD1 as a possible D gene (6 bases). This CDR3 spans 14 amino acids. Per germline, CDR1 SNHLY and CDR2 FYNNEI. The V gene lost 3 bases and the J gene lost 3 bases, with 11 bases spanning the gap. As DNA, the CDR3 is TGTGCCAGCAGTGATCCGAGGGGGGACTATGGCTACACCTTC. Protein sequence: CASSDPRGDYGYTF.

This clonotype was detected ten times or more. The chain carries TRBV28 and TRBJ2-2, with TRBD2 matching over 9 bases. There are 18 residues in the CDR3. The trim removed 3 bases at V and 0 bases at J, leaving 8 bases unmatched. Looked up from germline, CDR1 is MDHEN and CDR2 is SYDVKM. The CDR3 DNA reads as TGTGCCAGCAGTTTCTTTAGGCTAGCGGGGACGAACACCGGGGAGCTGTTTTTT. Amino acid sequence: CASSFFRLAGTNTGELFF.

This clonotype was counted many times. The CDR3 loop is CSARGRTGFQYNEQFF. The CDR3 DNA follows: TGCAGTGCTAGAGGCCGGACCGGTTTTCAATACAATGAGCAGTTCTTC. The V and J genes are TRBV20-1 and TRBJ2-1; D ambiguous. Germline loops: CDR1 DFQATT, CDR2 SNEGSKA (reference sequence). Trimming pared 1 base from V and 4 bases from J, leaving 17 bases between. CDR3 length: 16 residues.

The gene calls are TRBV28 and TRBJ1-1; 11 positions agree with TRBD1. J lost 1 base, V lost 5 bases, and 9 bases had no gene match. The CDR3 loop spans 17 amino acids. Looked up from germline, CDR1 is MDHEN and CDR2 is SYDVKM. CDR3 in DNA: TGTGCCAGCAGTCCGGACAGGGGGCCGCACGGGAACACTGAAGCTTTCTTT. It translates to CASSPDRGPHGNTEAFF.

The chain combines TRBV15 with TRBJ2-7; no clear D gene. With 3 bases removed from V and 0 bases from J, the gap between germline ends came to 6 bases. CDR1 is LNHNV, CDR2 YYDKDF, per germline (reference sequence). The CDR3 sequence is 13 residues long. The CDR3 region has the DNA TGTGCCACCAGCAGTCGCATCTCCTACGAGCAGTACTTC. Protein sequence: CATSSRISYEQYF.

The chain employs TRBV2 and TRBJ2-1, with D unclear. The CDR3 is 11 residues long. V was trimmed by 10 bases and J by 6 bases, leaving 10 bases between them. Germline CDR1 SNHLY, CDR2 FYNNEI. As DNA, the CDR3 is TGTGCCACCCACTACCTCAATGAGCAGTTCTTC. It codes for CATHYLNEQFF.

V gene TRBV20-1 combines with J gene TRBJ2-7, with 8 positions matching TRBD2. Germline CDR1 DFQATT, CDR2 SNEGSKA (reference sequence). There are 14 residues in the CDR3. After removal of 6 bases from V and 4 bases from J, the junction contained 11 bases not matched to a gene. This chain's CDR3 is CSAAGGGPVYEQYF. In DNA form, the CDR3 reads TGCAGTGCGGCGGGGGGAGGGCCTGTTTACGAGCAGTACTTC.